This passage covers 20 T cell receptor beta chains from one sample sequenced in a study of T-cell memory formation after mild COVID-19. MiXCR, run by TCRdb on the 5' RACE reads, gives a single entry per CDR3 protein. Counted here are 350,000 to 450,000 distinct CDR3 sequences, 13% to 15% occurring once; the ten biggest clones make up about 22%. Sequencing used PBMCs or a T cell subset sorted from them (not recorded which). The receptors stem from a man aged 18 to 29 who had mild COVID-19 (a few samples of this study predate the infection). Cell type and time point are not known.

The chain is built from TRBV6-5 and TRBJ2-7, with TRBD2 matching over 7 bases. The germline V gene has CDR1 MNHEY and CDR2 SVGAGI. V was pared by 8 bases and J by 2 bases, with 6 bases of the junction left unmatched. The CDR3 is made up of 13 amino acids. CDR3 sequence: CASQLGRPYEQYF. CDR3 nucleotide sequence: TGTGCCAGCCAGCTCGGGAGGCCCTACGAGCAGTACTTC.

The chain employs TRBV5-1 and TRBJ2-2; 9 positions agree with TRBD2. V gave up 1 base and J gave up 7 bases; unmatched junction bases: 8. The CDR3 spans 16 residues. The germline gives CDR1 SGHRS, CDR2 YFSETQ. The CDR3 spells CASSLIGGGAGGELFF. The CDR3 region has the DNA TGCGCCAGCAGCTTGATTGGCGGGGGGGCCGGCGGGGAGCTGTTTTTT.

This clonotype was detected only a few times. J is TRBJ1-1 and V is TRBV7-6, with 7 nucleotides matching TRBD1. The germline gives CDR1 SGHVS, CDR2 FNYEAQ. V lost 6 bases to trimming and J lost 3 bases; unmatched junction nucleotides: 7. This CDR3 has 14 residues. The CDR3 loop is CASSPQGGDTEAFF. The CDR3 DNA is TGTGCCAGCAGTCCGCAGGGGGGGGACACTGAAGCTTTCTTT.

The sample holds a few counts of this clonotype. The chain carries TRBV12-3 or TRBV12-4 and TRBJ1-1, with unresolved D. Deletions cut 5 bases from V and 11 bases from J, with 15 bases between. This CDR3 comprises 12 residues. DNA for the CDR3: TGTGCCAGCAGTCCGAACAGCCCCGGGGCTTTCTTT. Residues: CASSPNSPGAFF.

The chain links TRBV6-2 or TRBV6-3 to TRBJ2-3; D possibly corresponds to TRBD2 (6 bases). With 10 bases removed from V and 2 bases from J, the gap between germline ends came to 16 bases. The CDR3 is 14 amino acids. Germline values: CDR1 MNHEY, CDR2 SVGEGT. The CDR3 protein is CATEDYRFTDTQYF. The CDR3 DNA is TGTGCCACCGAGGACTACCGATTCACAGATACGCAGTATTTT.

This clonotype occurred a few times. This chain uses TRBV14 with TRBJ2-5; 10 bases fit TRBD2. CDR1 SGHDN and CDR2 FVKESK come from the germline V gene. This CDR3 is 14 amino acids long. After removal of 5 bases from V and 7 bases from J, the junction contained 7 bases not matched to a gene. The DNA of the CDR3 is TGTGCCAGCAGCGCTAGCGGGGGAACTGGGACCCAGTACTTC. Translated: CASSASGGTGTQYF.

J is TRBJ2-5 and V is TRBV7-8; TRBD2 matches at 10 bases. Per germline, CDR1 SGHVS and CDR2 FQNEAQ. CDR3 length: 16 residues. Losses at the gene ends were 3 bases for V and 2 bases for J; bases not matched to a gene: 6. In DNA, the CDR3 is TGTGCCAGCAGCTTTTGGACTAGCGGACAACAAGAGACCCAGTACTTC. Protein product: CASSFWTSGQQETQYF. Supplemented by reference TRBV7-8 and TRBJ2-5, the full variable domain reads GAGVSQSPRYKVAKRGQDVALRCDPISGHVSLFWYQQALGQGPEFLTYFQNEAQLDKSGLPSDRFFAERPEGSVSTLKIQRTQQEDSAVYLCASSFWTSGQQETQYFGPGTRLLVL.

At least ten counts were recorded for this clonotype. The chain carries TRBV9 and TRBJ1-2; D is uncertain. Germline V gene lookup returns CDR1 SGDLS and CDR2 YYNGEE. V was cut by 4 bases and J by 0 bases, with 4 bases left in between. The length of the CDR3 is 12 residues. CDR3 in amino acids: CASSPANYGYTF. The CDR3 DNA reads TGTGCCAGCAGCCCGGCTAACTATGGCTACACCTTC.

The chain has TRBV12-2 and TRBJ2-7; TRBD2, the table's D call, was not compared with the DNA. TRBV12-2 is a recognized pseudogene. The CDR3 spans 13 residues. The CDR3 bases are TGTGCAAGTCGCATTGGGGAGTCAGACGAGCAGTACGTC. Protein sequence: CASRIGESDEQYV.

This clonotype was detected a few times. The CDR3 DNA follows: TGCGCCAGCAGCCCACCCAGGGAGCGGAGCCCCCAAGAGACCCAGTACTTC. Amino acids: CASSPPRERSPQETQYF. J is TRBJ2-5 and V is TRBV4-1; TRBD1 or TRBD2 may be the D gene (5 bases each). This CDR3 is built from 17 residues. V was pared by 4 bases and J by 1 base, with 19 bases between. The V gene's germline CDR1 is MGHRA and CDR2 YSYEKL.

The chain employs TRBV5-1 and TRBJ1-1; D gene ambiguous. V was cut by 3 bases and J by 0 bases, with 6 bases left in between. There are 13 residues in the CDR3. Germline V CDR1 and CDR2: SGHRS, YFSETQ. The CDR3 DNA reads as TGCGCCAGCAGCTCACAGCTGAACACTGAAGCTTTCTTT. This encodes CASSSQLNTEAFF.

V and J are TRBV7-2 and TRBJ1-1; unclear D gene. CDR3 length: 14 amino acids. The V end lost 0 bases, the J end lost 4 bases, and 9 bases lay between the germline ends. Germline lookup yields CDR1 SGHTA and CDR2 FQGNSA. CDR3 protein: CASSLAIGSTEAFF. In DNA form, the CDR3 reads TGTGCCAGCAGCTTAGCTATAGGGTCCACTGAAGCTTTCTTT.

This clonotype has more than one count but fewer than ten. The chain carries TRBV7-9 and TRBJ2-3, with TRBD2 matching 14 bases. CDR1 and CDR2 from the germline V gene are SEHNR and FQNEAQ (reference sequence). The CDR3 is made up of 16 amino acids. Trimming at V came to 5 bases and at J to 5 bases, leaving 6 bases not matched to a gene. The chain's CDR3 is CASSGPGLAGVDTQYF. CDR3 bases: TGTGCCAGCAGCGGGCCGGGACTAGCGGGGGTAGATACGCAGTATTTT.

This clonotype was observed a handful of times. The chain joins TRBV18 to TRBJ1-1, with 12 bases fitting TRBD1. The CDR3 contains 18 residues. The V gene's germline CDR1 is KGHSH and CDR2 LQKENI. V lost 6 bases and J lost 0; bases outside the gene matches: 11. The CDR3 DNA follows: TGTGCCAGCTCGCGCAGCCCGGGACAGGGGGCTCTGAACACTGAAGCTTTCTTT. Residues: CASSRSPGQGALNTEAFF.

This clonotype was counted only a few times. V usage is TRBV10-3 and J usage is TRBJ2-7; 11 bases agree with TRBD1. CDR3 length: 13 amino acids. Germline values: CDR1 ENHRY, CDR2 SYGVKD. Trimming took 6 bases from V and 5 from J; bases not matched to a gene: 3. The CDR3 nucleotides are TGTGCCATCAGCCTGGGACAGGGGGACGAGCAGTACTTC. This sequence encodes CAISLGQGDEQYF.

V gene TRBV9 combines with J gene TRBJ2-3; TRBD1 is a possible D gene (6 bases). The germline CDR1 and CDR2 sequences are SGDLS and YYNGEE. The CDR3 has 16 residues. V gave up 4 bases and J gave up 5 bases, with 20 bases separating them. DNA of the CDR3: TGTGCCAGCAGCCCACTCGACAGGCCCCAGGGAGATACGCAGTATTTT. It is translated as CASSPLDRPQGDTQYF.

Here the CDR3 DNA reads TGTGCCAGCAGCTCCTGGACTAGCGGGGGGGCAGCATCAGATACGCAGTATTTT. Amino acids: CASSSWTSGGAASDTQYF. V and J are TRBV7-2 and TRBJ2-3; 15 nucleotides agree with TRBD2. V was pared by 4 bases and J by 4 bases, with 9 bases of the junction left unmatched. This CDR3 contains 18 residues. In germline, CDR1 is SGHTA, CDR2 FQGNSA.

This clonotype came up a few times. The chain joins TRBV12-3 or TRBV12-4 to TRBJ1-5; D might be TRBD1 (6 bases). The CDR3 runs to 17 residues. V lost 3 bases, J lost 0 bases, and 15 bases lay in between. The CDR3: CASSLGDGGYSNQPQHF. The CDR3 DNA reads as TGTGCCAGCAGTTTGGGGGACGGGGGCTATAGCAATCAGCCCCAGCATTTT.

This clonotype was seen a few times. This sequence joins TRBV7-3 and TRBJ2-3; TRBD1 aligns across 9 bases. The CDR3 is 16 residues long. Germline CDR1 and CDR2: SGHTA and FQGTGA. V trimming: 5 bases; J trimming: 1 base; junction bases outside the gene matches: 7. The CDR3 DNA sequence: TGTGCCAGCAGCCTCACAGGGGGCGACGGCACAGATACGCAGTATTTT. Translation: CASSLTGGDGTDTQYF. Full variable domain (remainder filled in from reference TRBV7-3 and TRBJ2-3): GAGVSQTPSNKVTEKGKYVELRCDPISGHTALYWYRQSLGQGPEFLIYFQGTGAADDSGLPNDRFFAVRPEGSVSTLKIQRTERGDSAVYLCASSLTGGDGTDTQYFGPGTRLTVL.

The table lists this clonotype with many counts. The V call is TRBV27, the J call TRBJ2-3; D gene unclear. Germline CDR1 MNHEY, CDR2 SMNVEV (reference sequence). This CDR3 is 13 amino acids long. V was pared by 3 bases and J by 4 bases, with 8 bases between. In DNA, the CDR3 is TGTGCCAGCAGTTTGTCTAGTGCAGATACGCAGTATTTT. Translated, it gives CASSLSSADTQYF.